These 18 T cell receptor beta chains were all obtained from the same sample, sequenced in a study of T cells in tuberculosis. The method was immunoSEQ multiplex PCR; TCRdb's version includes in-frame clones alone and lacks a portion of them. The top ten clones hold 4.9% of a sample with about 30,000 clones, approximately 95% of them seen once. The sample comprised PBMCs. The receptors here all came from a donor between 5 and 29 years old with latent tuberculosis or without tuberculosis infection.

This clone was observed a few times. The V and J genes are TRBV28 and TRBJ1-5; 7 bases are shared with TRBD1. The CDR3 runs 17 residues. Germline lookup yields CDR1 MDHEN and CDR2 SYDVKM. V shed 3 bases, J shed 0 bases, and the junction held 8 bases outside the gene matches. The CDR3 sequence is CASSLTGWGDSNQPQHF. CDR3 nucleotides: TGTGCCAGCAGTTTGACAGGGTGGGGCGATAGCAATCAGCCCCAGCATTTT. The entire variable domain, with the rest obtained from reference TRBV28 and TRBJ1-5, is as follows: DVKVTQSSRYLVKRTGEKVFLECVQDMDHENMFWYRQDPGLGLRLIYFSYDVKMKEKGDIPEGYSVSREKKERFSLILESASTNQTSMYLCASSLTGWGDSNQPQHFGDGTRLSIL.

V usage is TRBV19 and J usage is TRBJ2-7, with TRBD2 matching 9 bases. CDR3 size: 14 residues. V lost 5 bases, J lost 6 bases, and 8 bases stayed unmatched. The V gene's germline CDR1 is LNHDA and CDR2 SQIVND (reference sequence). The CDR3 sequence: CASSAQTSGVEQYF. The CDR3 coding sequence is TGTGCCAGTAGTGCGCAGACTAGCGGAGTCGAGCAGTACTTC.

V usage is TRBV19 and J usage is TRBJ2-7; possible D gene TRBD2, 5 bases. Germline assignment: CDR1 LNHDA and CDR2 SQIVND (reference sequence). The germline V and J ends were trimmed by 5 bases and 2 bases, with 13 bases remaining between them. The CDR3 contains 14 residues. Here the CDR3 reads CASSFVGETYEQYF. The CDR3 DNA sequence: TGTGCCAGTAGTTTCGTCGGGGAGACCTACGAGCAGTACTTC.

V usage is TRBV19 and J usage is TRBJ1-5, with a weak D call TRBD1 (5 bases). V was pared by 6 bases and J by 1 base, with 19 bases between. There are 17 residues in the CDR3. Looked up from germline, CDR1 is LNHDA and CDR2 is SQIVND (reference sequence). The CDR3 nucleotides read TGTGCCAGTAGGTGGCGGGGCTTGGGTTCCAGCAATCAGCCCCAGCATTTT. Its protein product is CASRWRGLGSSNQPQHF.

V and J are TRBV6-5 and TRBJ2-1; D is perhaps TRBD1 (7 bases). Trimming shortened V by 6 bases and J by 4 bases, and 13 bases separated the two germline ends. The CDR3 extends over 14 amino acids. Germline CDR1 and CDR2: MNHEY and SVGAGI. This CDR3 is CASRRQGGYNEQFF. CDR3 in DNA: TGTGCCAGCAGGCGGCAGGGGGGTTACAATGAGCAGTTCTTC.

The genes are TRBV5-1 and TRBJ2-1, with TRBD1 matching 8 bases. CDR1 and CDR2 (germline): SGHRS, YFSETQ. The CDR3 spans 16 residues. Unmatched junction bases numbered 14, after V lost 4 bases and J lost 8 bases. Here the CDR3 DNA reads TGCGCCAGCAGCCCTCCGGACAGGGCGAGGGGGGATGAGCAGTTCTTC. Encoded protein: CASSPPDRARGDEQFF.

The chain joins TRBV4-3 to TRBJ2-3, with TRBD2 matching over 10 bases. In germline, CDR1 is LGHNA, CDR2 YSLEER. The CDR3 totals 15 residues. J lost 6 bases, V lost 0 bases, and 3 bases had no gene match. Here the CDR3 DNA reads TGCGCCAGCAGCCAAGAGACTAGCGGGTCGGATACGCAGTATTTT. Protein product: CASSQETSGSDTQYF.

V is TRBV6-5 and J is TRBJ1-3, with TRBD1 matching 8 bases. Germline-derived CDR1 and CDR2 are MNHEY and SVGAGI. This CDR3 spans 15 amino acids. V was clipped by 6 bases and J by 0 bases; unmatched bases: 4. The CDR3 protein is CASRLTGDSGNTIYF. The DNA of the CDR3 is TGTGCCAGCAGACTGACAGGGGACTCTGGAAACACCATATATTTT.

This rearrangement joins TRBV7-9 to TRBJ1-5; D remains unclear. Trimming shortened V by 1 base and J by 6 bases, and 7 bases separated the two germline ends. The CDR3 contains 13 residues. The germline V gene encodes CDR1 SEHNR and CDR2 FQNEAQ (reference sequence). The CDR3 sequence is CASSLDGSQPQHF. In DNA form, the CDR3 reads TGTGCCAGCAGCTTAGATGGCTCTCAGCCCCAGCATTTT.

This clone has only one observation. The chain recombines TRBV4-2 with TRBJ2-7; the match to TRBD1 covers 12 bases. The V gene's germline CDR1 is LGHNA and CDR2 YNFKEQ. Trimming cost V 3 bases and J 6 bases; bases outside gene matches: 18. This CDR3 region has 19 residues. This chain's CDR3 is CASSHHFLTGTGGAVEQYF. CDR3 bases: TGTGCCAGCAGCCACCACTTCTTAACCGGGACAGGGGGCGCGGTCGAGCAGTACTTC.

This chain uses TRBV6-5 with TRBJ1-6; D uncertain. The CDR3 extends over 15 amino acids. The germline gives CDR1 MNHEY, CDR2 SVGAGI. V lost 2 bases to trimming and J lost 7 bases, with 12 bases between them. CDR3 sequence reads: CASSYDYSGNSPLHF. Written as DNA, the CDR3 is TGTGCCAGCAGTTACGATTATTCGGGAAATTCACCCCTCCACTTT.

The chain combines TRBV9 with TRBJ2-1; 12 bases align to TRBD2. The V gene's germline CDR1 is SGDLS and CDR2 YYNGEE. The CDR3 extends over 14 amino acids. V shed 0 bases and J 8 bases; nucleotides not matched to a gene: 0. As DNA, the CDR3 is TGTGCCAGCAGCGTAGGACTAGCGGGAGATGAGCAGTTCTTC. Translated, it gives CASSVGLAGDEQFF.

CDR3 residues: CSVARGNAQETQYF. The CDR3 DNA sequence: TGCAGCGTCGCGCGGGGGAACGCACAGGAGACCCAGTACTTC. The chain employs TRBV29-1 and TRBJ2-5; 7 nucleotides match TRBD2. The J segment lost 5 bases and the V segment lost 6 bases, leaving 12 bases of the junction unmatched. CDR3 length: 14 residues. From germline, CDR1 is SQVTM and CDR2 ANQGSEA.

This clone was seen once. The chain uses TRBV25-1 and TRBJ1-2, with TRBD1 as a possible D gene (5 bases). The CDR3 is 14 residues long. V was pared by 3 bases and J by 8 bases, with 16 bases between. Germline values: CDR1 MGHDK, CDR2 SYGVNS. The CDR3 reads CASSDPGRGWGYTF. The CDR3 bases are TGTGCCAGCAGTGATCCTGGGAGGGGCTGGGGCTACACCTTC.

The V call is TRBV19, the J call TRBJ2-7, with 7 positions matching TRBD1. V trimming: 6 bases; J trimming: 4 bases; junction bases outside the gene matches: 9. CDR1 LNHDA and CDR2 SQIVND come from the germline V gene (reference sequence). This CDR3 spans 14 amino acids. CDR3 nucleotides: TGTGCCAGTAGCACCGGGACAGAACCTTACGAGCAGTACTTC. It specifies CASSTGTEPYEQYF.

The chain joins TRBV5-1 to TRBJ1-3; 10 positions match TRBD1. There are 15 residues in the CDR3. V was clipped by 8 bases and J by 4 bases; unmatched bases: 9. Per the germline V gene, CDR1 is SGHRS and CDR2 is YFSETQ. CDR3 bases: TGCGCCAGTCGAGAGGGGACAGGGGACGGAAACACCATATATTTT. This encodes CASREGTGDGNTIYF. Full variable domain (missing parts from reference TRBV5-1 and TRBJ1-3): KAGVTQTPRYLIKTRGQQVTLSCSPISGHRSVSWYQQTPGQGLQFLFEYFSETQRNKGNFPGRFSGRQFSNSRSEMNVSTLELGDSALYLCASREGTGDGNTIYFGEGSWLTVV.

V usage is TRBV7-9 and J usage is TRBJ1-6, with TRBD1 matching over 7 bases. CDR3 length: 14 residues. The germline V gene encodes CDR1 SEHNR and CDR2 FQNEAQ (reference sequence). The V gene end was trimmed by 5 bases and the J gene end by 10 bases; junction bases not matched to a gene: 8. The CDR3 protein is CASSRQGRNSPLHF. DNA for the CDR3: TGTGCCAGCAGCCGACAGGGACGAAACTCACCCCTCCACTTT.

The chain couples TRBV7-2 to TRBJ2-1; 8 positions agree with TRBD2. The CDR3 totals 15 residues. V gave up 5 bases and J gave up 4 bases; unmatched junction bases: 7. Germline V gene sequence: CDR1 SGHTA, CDR2 FQGNSA. The CDR3 is CASSPFAGGYNEQFF. The CDR3, as DNA: TGTGCCAGCAGCCCTTTTGCGGGGGGTTACAATGAGCAGTTCTTC.